The 14 T cell receptor beta chains presented below share a single source sample, sequenced in a study of CD8 T cells in ankylosing spondylitis. Each CDR3 protein is one row after TCRdb ran MiXCR on the 5' RACE reads. The sample has under 250,000 distinct CDR3 sequences; around 7.9% are singletons. Antigen specificity for these receptors is unknown. Overall study results and limits: A TCR beta motif of 8 or 9 highly homologous variants appeared characteristic of ankylosing spondylitis blood.

Input material: blood, either unsorted or a sorted T cell fraction (not recorded which). The receptors derive from a male donor with ankylosing spondylitis.

In this sample, this clonotype turned up a few times. J is TRBJ2-1 and V is TRBV19, with 14 bases fitting TRBD2. With 6 bases clipped from V and 8 bases from J, the junction kept 6 bases outside the gene matches. The CDR3 totals 15 residues. In germline, CDR1 is LNHDA, CDR2 SQIVND (reference sequence). The CDR3: CASRGTSGSSHEQFF. CDR3 nucleotide sequence: TGTGCCAGTAGAGGGACTAGCGGGAGCTCACATGAGCAGTTCTTC.

In the case of this clonotype: One end of the junction fails to match germline, which may point to a read error. This chain links TRBV27 with TRBJ2-7; D call uncertain. The CDR3 consists of 13 residues. Per germline, CDR1 MNHEY and CDR2 SMNVEV (reference sequence). CDR3 nucleotide sequence: TGTGACAGCAGTTTTGGACCCCTCTACGAGCAGAACTTC. It specifies CDSSFGPLYEQNF.

This clonotype was detected many times. The chain recombines TRBV29-1 with TRBJ1-1; maybe TRBD1 (5 bases). Trimming shortened V by 4 bases and J by 7 bases, and 7 bases separated the two germline ends. Germline CDR1 is SQVTM and CDR2 is ANQGSEA. The CDR3 spans 10 residues. CDR3 region: CSVGGFEAFF. CDR3 coding DNA: TGCAGCGTTGGGGGGTTTGAAGCTTTCTTT.

This clonotype was recorded many times. V is TRBV6-1 and J is TRBJ1-4; 8 bases agree with TRBD1. Losses at the gene ends were 6 bases for V and 6 bases for J; bases not matched to a gene: 9. The CDR3 spans 15 residues. Germline V gives CDR1 MNHNS, CDR2 SASEGT. The CDR3 sequence is CASSSTGVVYEKLFF. As DNA, the CDR3 is TGTGCCAGCAGCTCGACAGGGGTAGTCTATGAAAAACTGTTTTTT.

This clonotype was observed many times. V and J are TRBV7-9 and TRBJ2-3; no firm D call. V lost 5 bases, J lost 6 bases, and 15 bases lay in between. CDR3 length equals 14 residues. CDR1 is SEHNR and CDR2 is FQNEAQ in the germline V gene (reference sequence). As DNA, the CDR3 is TGTGCCAGCAGCCTGGCCTTTCTACCCGATACGCAGTATTTT. This sequence encodes CASSLAFLPDTQYF.

The sample holds many counts of this clonotype. This sequence joins TRBV14 and TRBJ2-1; no clear D. V was cut by 3 bases and J by 3 bases, with 18 bases left in between. Germline lookup yields CDR1 SGHDN and CDR2 FVKESK. The CDR3 runs 17 residues. The CDR3 region is CASSHSVETNRYNEQFF. The CDR3 nucleotides are TGTGCCAGCAGCCACAGCGTGGAGACCAACCGCTACAATGAGCAGTTCTTC.

This clonotype has just a few counts. The chain employs TRBV6-2 or TRBV6-3 and TRBJ1-4; D not certain. Germline V gene sequence: CDR1 MNHEY, CDR2 SVGEGT. The V and J ends lost 5 bases and 0 bases respectively, with 7 bases between them. The CDR3 totals 14 residues. CDR3 in amino acids: CASSLYSTNEKLFF. The DNA for the CDR3 is TGTGCCAGCAGTCTTTATTCAACTAATGAAAAACTGTTTTTT.

Many counts were recorded for this clonotype. The chain employs TRBV10-3 and TRBJ2-3; D unresolved. Trimming shortened V by 8 bases and J by 1 base, and 7 bases separated the two germline ends. CDR3 size: 12 residues. Germline V gene lookup returns CDR1 ENHRY and CDR2 SYGVKD. CDR3 coding DNA: TGTGCCATCCGAGACGGCACAGATACGCAGTATTTT. It codes for CAIRDGTDTQYF.

This clonotype was found many times. The J gene is TRBJ2-1, the V gene TRBV7-6; D not certain. The CDR3 has 13 amino acids. The V end was cut by 2 bases, the J end by 2 bases, with 4 bases between. Looked up from germline, CDR1 is SGHVS and CDR2 is FNYEAQ. The CDR3 coding sequence is TGTGCCAGCAGCTTAAGAGCCTACAATGAGCAGTTCTTC. This translates into CASSLRAYNEQFF.

At least ten counts were recorded for this clonotype. The gene calls are TRBV6-6 and TRBJ2-5; weak D call: TRBD2 (5 bases). V lost 7 bases and J 5 bases, leaving 11 bases between the germline ends. CDR3 length: 12 amino acids. The germline V gene has CDR1 MNHNY and CDR2 SVGAGI (reference sequence). CDR3 protein: CASTSGPETQYF. The CDR3 nucleotides are TGTGCCAGCACCAGCGGTCCGGAGACCCAGTACTTC.

The table lists this clonotype with many counts. CDR3 DNA: TGTGCCATCAGTGAGTCGGGAACCGGGACTAGCGGGAGACGGGAGCAGTACTTC. Amino acids: CAISESGTGTSGRREQYF. V and J are TRBV10-3 and TRBJ2-7; 14 nucleotides match TRBD2. Germline assignment: CDR1 ENHRY and CDR2 SYGVKD. J gave up 7 bases and V 0 bases, and 11 bases lay outside the gene matches. The CDR3 spans 18 residues.

This clonotype was counted ten times or more. CDR3 DNA sequence: TGTGCCAGCTCACCGCGGGACTCCACCTACGAGCAGTACTTC. It is translated as CASSPRDSTYEQYF. The chain employs TRBV18 and TRBJ2-7; D is perhaps TRBD2 (6 bases). The CDR3 extends over 14 amino acids. Between the trimmed V and J ends, which lost 3 bases and 2 bases, there was a span of 11 bases. Germline loops: CDR1 KGHSH, CDR2 LQKENI. Filled out from reference TRBV18 and TRBJ2-7, the complete variable domain reads NAGVMQNPRHLVRRRGQEARLRCSPMKGHSHVYWYRQLPEEGLKFMVYLQKENIIDESGMPKERFSAEFPKEGPSILRIQQVVRGDSAAYFCASSPRDSTYEQYFGPGTRLTVT.

This clonotype was counted only a few times. The chain has TRBV28 and TRBJ2-1, with 7 positions matching TRBD1. With 8 bases clipped from V and 9 bases from J, the junction kept 13 bases outside the gene matches. Germline V lookup: CDR1 MDHEN, CDR2 SYDVKM. This CDR3 spans 14 amino acids. DNA for the CDR3: TGTGCCAGCGATATATCCAGACAGGGCGGTGAGCAGTTCTTC. Translated, it gives CASDISRQGGEQFF.

CDR3 coding DNA: TGCGCCAGCAGCTTGGTCAGGGTGGACAGGGGGCTTTCTGGGGCCAACGTCCTGACTTTC. Amino acids: CASSLVRVDRGLSGANVLTF. This chain links TRBV5-1 with TRBJ2-6; 11 bases fit TRBD1. The CDR3 consists of 20 residues. Unmatched junction bases numbered 9, after V lost 0 bases and J lost 1 base. Germline CDR1 reads SGHRS; CDR2 reads YFSETQ.